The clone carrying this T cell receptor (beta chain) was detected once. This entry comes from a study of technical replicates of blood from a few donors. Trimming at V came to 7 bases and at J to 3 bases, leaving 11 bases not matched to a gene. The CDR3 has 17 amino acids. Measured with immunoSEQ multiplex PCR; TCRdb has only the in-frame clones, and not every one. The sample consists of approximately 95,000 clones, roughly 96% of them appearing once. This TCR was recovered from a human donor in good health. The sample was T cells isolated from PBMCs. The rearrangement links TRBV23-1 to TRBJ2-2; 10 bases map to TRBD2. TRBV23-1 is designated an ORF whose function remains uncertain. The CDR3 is CASTERGGASDTGELFF. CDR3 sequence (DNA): TGCGCCAGCACCGAGCGGGGGGGAGCGTCGGACACCGGGGAGCTGTTTTTT.